The T cell receptor beta chain described here comes from a study of beta chain features in type 1 diabetes listed by TCRdb under 2018. Turning to the overall study: Mean age, gender distribution, total cell number and subset yield did not differ between patients and healthy donors. A total of around 110,000,000 sorted cells were examined across all samples, and a strong correlation was observed between cell number per subset and RNA yield. The study compared TCRB repertoires of sorted circulating CD4+ T cell subsets between recently diagnosed type 1 diabetes patients and matched healthy donors. Whereas all 28 donors provided naive and central memory subsets, regulatory and stem cell-like memory subsets were isolated from just 8 patients and about eight healthy donors. Study-wide findings and limitations: Because cDNA rather than genomic DNA was sequenced, highly expressing activated cells could have been over-represented, although no difference in activation and CD3 levels was found between groups. HLA sub-analyses involved small numbers of individuals, so any influence of HLA type on TCRB rearrangement remained unresolved. At VDJ recombination sites, patients with type 1 diabetes made fewer insertions and deleted more nucleotides, a pattern implying thymic rearrangement abnormalities. A moderate but significant shortening of TCRB CDR3 length was observed in type 1 diabetes patients in all four CD4+ subsets. Shorter templates might have been favored by PCR, but patient and control samples were amplified and corrected together, so both groups would have been affected equally by any skew. Naive, central memory and regulatory TCRB repertoires appeared to be more alike among patients than among healthy donors.

The entire isolated RNA was reverse transcribed using the High Capacity cDNA Reverse Transcription Kit, and thus expressed TCRB transcripts were sequenced. Deep immunoSEQ sequencing was performed on naive, central memory and regulatory T cell samples, with an average of approximately 4 million total reads per sample. After sorted cells were lysed in RLT buffer, RNA was extracted with DNase-treated RNeasy Micro or Mini kits, with the choice depending on cell number. To prevent cross-contamination, each cell subset was processed individually, whereas patient and healthy donor samples were processed jointly. Using the immunoSEQ multiplex PCR, TCRB sequences were amplified from cDNA into 87-bp fragments spanning the CDR3 region. The amplicons were sequenced using the Illumina HiSeq platform. The authors' pipeline ran thus. PCR bias was corrected computationally using synthetic template baselines, and reads within Hamming distance 2 were collapsed, with unmergeable singletons discarded. Reads were aligned against IMGT so that V, D and J genes, CDR3 length and insertions or deletions at six rearrangement sites could be assigned. Within each subset, clonotype counts were normalized to the number of sorted cells before true diversity and Gini coefficients were calculated with the tcR R package. The overlap coefficient, calculated on TCRB nucleotide sequences, was used to quantify repertoire sharing. As a proxy for the pre-selection repertoire, out-of-frame TCRB sequences from naive cells were analyzed. TCRdb retrieved this table from immuneACCESS and kept in-frame rearrangements only. Not all clones are present; in checked studies, unresolved V genes account for under half, and no reason is known for the remainder. V, J and clone size reflect that table, while D and trimming were determined from the DNA. The sample table contains roughly 370,000 clones; only one count was recorded for around 14% of them. In total, the top ten clones hold about 0.04% of the sample.

Each donor gave one peripheral blood draw, averaging approximately 0.11 L, which was collected into heparinised tubes. Using a panel that included CD45RO, CCR7, CD25, CD127, CD95 and CD27, naive, central memory, regulatory and stem cell-like memory CD4+ T cells were sorted on a BD FACSAria II. Purity was above 98% for every sorted population. PBMCs were isolated immediately by Lymphoprep density gradient centrifugation and stained directly without culture. Samples were stained and sorted in pairs, with one healthy donor and one patient per experiment, so that batch effects were minimized. About this clone: The antigen this receptor binds is unknown. Per-nucleotide qualities are absent, and no much larger clonotype sits a single base away.

The sequenced sample consisted of naive CD4+ T cells from blood. This specimen's cell subset or site label, per the study, means: true naive CD4+ T cells. The source of this sequence is a man aged 25 to 40 in good health.

The DNA sequence follows: TGTGCCAGCAGTGAACACAGGGAAGGCTATGGCTACACCTTC. It codes for CASSEHREGYGYTF. The receptor chain draws on TRBV25-1 and TRBJ1-2; 6 matching bases give a weak D call of TRBD1. CDR1 is given as MGHDK and CDR2 as SYGVNS, both from the germline V gene. The CDR3 has 14 amino acids, counting the end cysteine and phenylalanine. The kept DNA is CDR3 alone, 42 bases in frame from the first base. V gives up 2 bases and J gives up 4 bases, and the segment between their germline ends measures 11 bases.